Shown below are 6 T cell receptor beta chains from a single sample sequenced in a study of blood T cell repertoires in COVID-19. The method was immunoSEQ multiplex PCR; TCRdb's version includes in-frame clones alone and lacks a portion of them. The sample records around 150,000 clones, approximately 90% being singletons. The sequenced sample was peripheral blood. These receptors were collected from a man in his late teens or twenties with acute or convalescent COVID-19.

This rearrangement joins TRBV10-2 to TRBJ1-1; D is unclear. The CDR3 consists of 11 residues. Germline loops: CDR1 WSHSY, CDR2 SAAADI. Trimming pared 3 bases from V and 10 bases from J, leaving 9 bases between. CDR3 protein: CASSEAERAFF. The CDR3 coding sequence is TGCGCCAGCAGTGAAGCGGAGAGAGCTTTCTTT.

The gene calls are TRBV24-1 and TRBJ2-1; D uncertain. The CDR3 is made up of 18 amino acids. The germline CDR1 and CDR2 sequences are KGHDR and SFDVKD. The V and J ends lost 6 bases and 0 bases respectively, with 20 bases between them. CDR3 region: CATSSPLGVASSYNEQFF. The CDR3 nucleotides read TGTGCCACCAGTTCACCCTTAGGAGTAGCTAGCTCCTACAATGAGCAGTTCTTC.

The gene calls are TRBV29-1 and TRBJ2-1; 7 nucleotides align to TRBD1. CDR1 and CDR2 from the germline V gene are SQVTM and ANQGSEA. The CDR3 length is 18 residues. Trimming at V came to 5 bases and at J to 5 bases, leaving 21 bases not matched to a gene. The chain's CDR3 is CSVHRRAKTGSPNNEQFF. The DNA for the CDR3 is TGCAGCGTTCATCGCAGGGCGAAGACAGGGAGCCCAAACAATGAGCAGTTCTTC.

The rearrangement uses TRBV5-1 and TRBJ2-3, with a possible D match to TRBD1 (5 bases). Germline V gene data show CDR1 as SGHRS and CDR2 as YFSETQ. CDR3 length: 15 amino acids. The germline V and J ends were trimmed by 0 bases and 0 bases, with 8 bases remaining between them. The CDR3 spells CASSLGQSSTDTQYF. CDR3 DNA: TGCGCCAGCAGCTTGGGACAGTCTAGCACAGATACGCAGTATTTT.

The genes are TRBV7-8 and TRBJ1-1, with D unresolved. Trimming took off 10 bases at V and 1 base at J, with 16 bases between the two ends. The CDR3 runs to 14 residues. The germline V gene encodes CDR1 SGHVS and CDR2 FQNEAQ. The DNA for the CDR3 is TGTGCCACCCGAACTCCCCTTTCGAACACTGAAGCTTTCTTT. This sequence encodes CATRTPLSNTEAFF.

This chain links TRBV14 with TRBJ2-7; 7 nucleotides match TRBD2. The CDR3 spans 15 residues. The V gene's germline CDR1 is SGHDN and CDR2 FVKESK. The trim removed 3 bases at V and 2 bases at J, leaving 7 bases unmatched. CDR3 nucleotides: TGTGCCAGCAGCCACCCTAGCGGCCCAACCTACGAGCAGTACTTC. It encodes CASSHPSGPTYEQYF.